A single sample is the source of the 3 T cell receptor beta chains below, sequenced in a study of T cells in localized non-small cell lung cancer. The table came from immunoSEQ multiplex PCR; TCRdb's copy has only in-frame clones and leaves some out. The table shows approximately 40,000 clones, with more than 85% occurring only once. The specimen comprised peripheral blood, sampled before any cancer treatment. Receptors originate from a man aged 18 to 49 with stage I lung adenocarcinoma.

The rearrangement joins TRBV7-6 to TRBJ2-7, with D maybe TRBD1 (7 bases). The CDR3 contains 14 residues. V was clipped by 5 bases and J by 2 bases, with 13 bases between them. Germline V gene lookup returns CDR1 SGHVS and CDR2 FNYEAQ. DNA for the CDR3: TGTGCCAGCAGCGAGCAGGGGGGCGCCTACGAGCAGTACTTC. Protein: CASSEQGGAYEQYF.

The chain is built from TRBV12-5 and TRBJ1-4; no reliable D call. CDR1 is LGHNT, CDR2 FRNRAP, per germline. V lost 0 bases to trimming and J lost 2 bases, with 10 bases between them. CDR3 length: 16 residues. The CDR3 coding sequence is TGTGCTAGTGGTTTGGTTTCTCGCAGTACTAATGAAAAACTGTTTTTT. Its protein is CASGLVSRSTNEKLFF.

On this clone: Relative to the germline gene, one junction end is altered; a read error may explain this. Other DNA sequences in the sample encode the same CDR3. The chain carries TRBV6-5 and TRBJ1-1, with 8 bases aligning to TRBD1. CDR3 size: 15 residues. Germline-derived CDR1 and CDR2 are MNHEY and SVGAGI. CDR3 sequence: CASSWIGQGNTEAFF. The CDR3 DNA sequence: TGCGCCAGCAGTTGGATCGGACAGGGCAACACTGAAGCTTTCTTT.